This T cell receptor beta chain was documented in a study of OX40 agonist ivuxolimab in advanced cancers. The study's findings and limits: More expanded clones were found, on average, in CD8+ than in CD4+ T cells.

The repertoire was sequenced with immunoSEQ multiplex PCR; TCRdb's copy has only in-frame clones and lacks some. Counted here are tens of thousands of clones, 92% occurring once; the ten biggest clones make up 0.5% to 0.75%. Worth noting for this clone: What it recognizes is unknown.

CDR1 is SGHNT and CDR2 is YYREEE in the germline V gene (reference sequence). V lost 0 bases and J lost 3, with 10 bases in between. CDR3 size: 14 residues. This sequence originates from an adult with an advanced solid tumor such as melanoma, head and neck, liver or kidney cancer. This sample comprised CD4+ or CD8+ T cells sorted from blood, obtained in a trial of the OX40 agonist ivuxolimab. This chain links TRBV5-4 with TRBJ2-7, with D perhaps given as TRBD1 or TRBD2 (6 bases each). The CDR3 region has the DNA TGTGCCAGCAGCTTGGGTGGGGGGCTCTACGAGCAGTACTTC. This codes for CASSLGGGLYEQYF.